The 29 T cell receptor beta chains presented below share a single source sample, sequenced in a study of blood T cell repertoires in COVID-19. Only in-frame clones appear in the TCRdb table, and some are missing; sequencing was by immunoSEQ multiplex PCR. This table has 25,000 to 30,000 clones, around four fifths appearing once. The material sequenced was peripheral blood. These receptors were obtained from a man aged 65 to 79 with acute or convalescent COVID-19.

A remark on this clone: At one of its ends the junction is not consistent with the germline gene, which may arise from a read error. The chain uses TRBV18 and TRBJ1-2; D unresolved. From germline, CDR1 is KGHSH and CDR2 LQKENI. This CDR3 is 12 amino acids long. Here the CDR3 reads CASSPIDKLPIF. DNA of the CDR3: TGTGCCAGCTCACCTATAGACAAACTTCCCATCTTC.

The V gene is TRBV15, the J gene TRBJ1-1, with 7 bases that match TRBD1. Germline assignment: CDR1 LNHNV and CDR2 YYDKDF (reference sequence). V lost 1 base and J lost 0; bases outside the gene matches: 2. The CDR3 spans 15 residues. The CDR3 sequence is CATSRGQGMNTEAFF. The CDR3 nucleotides are TGTGCCACCAGCAGAGGACAGGGCATGAACACTGAAGCTTTCTTT.

V usage is TRBV5-1 and J usage is TRBJ2-5, with TRBD1 identical over 8 bases. There are 16 residues in the CDR3. V dropped 1 base and J dropped 1; count of bases not matched to a gene: 6. Per germline, CDR1 SGHRS and CDR2 YFSETQ. For the CDR3, the DNA is TGCGCCAGCAGCTTGACGGGACAGGTCCTCCAAGAGACCCAGTACTTC. Its translation is CASSLTGQVLQETQYF.

This chain uses TRBV6-5 with TRBJ1-5; D is undetermined. CDR3 length: 14 residues. The germline CDR1 and CDR2 sequences are MNHEY and SVGAGI. Trimming left V 7 bases short and J 2 bases short, with 12 bases between. CDR3 amino acids: CASTVYQGNQPQHF. DNA of the CDR3: TGTGCCAGCACTGTATACCAGGGCAATCAGCCCCAGCATTTT.

J is TRBJ1-5 and V is TRBV5-6; D is undetermined. There are 12 residues in the CDR3. V gave up 4 bases and J gave up 3 bases, with 5 bases separating them. Looked up from germline, CDR1 is SGHDT and CDR2 is YYEEEE. The CDR3 reads CASSNINQPQHF. The CDR3 DNA reads as TGTGCCAGCAGCAACATCAATCAGCCCCAGCATTTT. Based on the CDR3 plus reference TRBV5-6 and TRBJ1-5, the full variable domain is DAGVTQSPTHLIKTRGQQVTLRCSPKSGHDTVSWYQQALGQGPQFIFQYYEEEERQRGNFPDRFSGHQFPNYSSELNVNALLLGDSALYLCASSNINQPQHFGDGTRLSIL.

The chain is built from TRBV3-1 (or the pseudogene TRBV3-2) and TRBJ1-5, with 7 bases matching TRBD1. This CDR3 is built from 13 residues. The germline V gene has CDR1 LGHDT and CDR2 YNNKEL (reference sequence). V was clipped by 8 bases and J by 7 bases; unmatched bases: 8. The CDR3 coding sequence is TGTGCCAGCGGCACAGGGGCGAGCCAGCCCCAGCATTTT. This gives the protein CASGTGASQPQHF.

This clone has only a few counts. This chain connects TRBV12-2 to TRBJ1-4; the table's D gene call, TRBD1, was not cross checked with the DNA. TRBV12-2 is a listed pseudogene. This CDR3 comprises 16 residues. CDR3 nucleotides: TGTGCAAGTCGCTTAGTCCAACAGGGGGTTATTGAAAAACTGTTTTTT. This translates into CASRLVQQGVIEKLFF.

The chain has TRBV18 and TRBJ2-5; D is possibly TRBD1 (6 bases). The germline V gene encodes CDR1 KGHSH and CDR2 LQKENI. The CDR3 is made up of 13 amino acids. Between the trimmed V and J ends, which lost 4 bases and 3 bases, there was a span of 9 bases. The CDR3 is CASSLGTKETQYF. The DNA of the CDR3 is TGTGCCAGCTCACTGGGGACAAAAGAGACCCAGTACTTC.

V gene TRBV5-1 combines with J gene TRBJ2-2, with 8 nucleotides matching TRBD2. The CDR3 length is 14 residues. Germline V gene data show CDR1 as SGHRS and CDR2 as YFSETQ. Trimming took 0 bases from V and 7 from J; bases not matched to a gene: 2. CDR3 loop: CASSLGLAIGELFF. The CDR3 bases are TGCGCCAGCAGCTTGGGACTAGCGATCGGGGAGCTGTTTTTT.

The chain is built from TRBV5-4 and TRBJ1-2, with 8 bases that match TRBD1. V gave up 4 bases and J gave up 8 bases; unmatched junction bases: 7. The CDR3 consists of 13 residues. The germline V gene has CDR1 SGHNT and CDR2 YYREEE (reference sequence). In DNA form, the CDR3 reads TGTGCCAGCAGCCAAGACAGGGGAGGGGGCTACACCTTC. It specifies CASSQDRGGGYTF.

The chain carries TRBV2 and TRBJ1-4; 7 positions match TRBD1. Germline CDR1 SNHLY, CDR2 FYNNEI. This CDR3 is 13 amino acids long. J gave up 4 bases and V 6 bases, and 2 bases lay outside the gene matches. The CDR3 spells CASRRDSNEKLFF. The CDR3 nucleotides read TGTGCCAGCAGACGGGACAGTAATGAAAAACTGTTTTTT.

The V and J genes are TRBV9 and TRBJ2-7, with D tentatively TRBD2 (5 bases). The CDR3 spans 14 residues. Trimming cost V 0 bases and J 6 bases, with 13 bases left between them. Germline V gene sequence: CDR1 SGDLS, CDR2 YYNGEE. This chain's CDR3 is CASSVGAEASEQYF. Here the CDR3 DNA reads TGTGCCAGCAGCGTAGGGGCGGAGGCGTCCGAGCAGTACTTC.

CDR3 nucleotide sequence: TGTGCCAGTAGTATAGGAGGAGAGACCCAGTACTTC. This translates into CASSIGGETQYF. The chain carries TRBV19 and TRBJ2-5; D is undetermined. The CDR3 spans 12 residues. Germline CDR1 LNHDA, CDR2 SQIVND (reference sequence). The germline V and J ends were trimmed by 1 base and 4 bases, with 4 bases remaining between them.

This chain joins TRBV10-3 and TRBJ2-1; TRBD2 matches at 8 bases. The junction had 9 bases not matched to a gene; V was cut back by 2 bases and J by 0 bases. Germline V CDR1 and CDR2: ENHRY, SYGVKD. The CDR3 spans 18 residues. The CDR3 DNA reads as TGTGCCATCAGTGAGCCTTTGGTAGCGGGGACCTCCTACAATGAGCAGTTCTTC. Protein: CAISEPLVAGTSYNEQFF.

The chain is built from TRBV2 and TRBJ2-5, with 8 bases fitting TRBD2. V shed 3 bases, J shed 5 bases, and the junction held 11 bases outside the gene matches. The CDR3 runs 16 residues. Germline CDR1 SNHLY, CDR2 FYNNEI. The CDR3 reads CASSDPYKTSVETQYF. The CDR3, as DNA: TGTGCCAGCAGTGACCCCTATAAGACTAGCGTGGAGACCCAGTACTTC.

The rearrangement uses TRBV12-5 and TRBJ2-2, with D perhaps TRBD1 (5 bases). Germline V lookup: CDR1 LGHNT, CDR2 FRNRAP. This CDR3 is built from 15 residues. Trimming stripped 5 bases from V and 5 bases from J, with 15 bases between. CDR3 nucleotide sequence: TGTGCTAGTGGTCCCCAGGCAGGGCGAACCGGGGAGCTGTTTTTT. Encoded protein: CASGPQAGRTGELFF.

This clone was found once. This chain connects TRBV27 to TRBJ1-6; D is unresolved. Trimming cost V 6 bases and J 7 bases, with 10 bases left between them. Germline V gene data show CDR1 as MNHEY and CDR2 as SMNVEV (reference sequence). CDR3 size: 13 residues. This chain's CDR3 is CASRNNGNSPLHF. In DNA, the CDR3 is TGTGCCAGCAGGAACAACGGGAATTCACCCCTCCACTTT.

The chain links TRBV19 to TRBJ1-4, with 7 bases lining up with TRBD1. The junction had 6 bases not matched to a gene; V was cut back by 5 bases and J by 6 bases. CDR3 size: 14 residues. Germline-derived CDR1 and CDR2 are LNHDA and SQIVND (reference sequence). The CDR3 nucleotides are TGTGCCAGTAGTTCTACAGGGGATGATGAAAAACTGTTTTTT. This codes for CASSSTGDDEKLFF.

The chain carries TRBV25-1 and TRBJ1-2, with D unclear. This CDR3 is built from 11 residues. The germline V gene encodes CDR1 MGHDK and CDR2 SYGVNS. V lost 6 bases, J lost 4 bases, and 6 bases lay in between. CDR3 region: CASSGVYGYTF. CDR3 nucleotides: TGTGCCAGCAGCGGAGTCTATGGCTACACCTTC.

This clone was observed a few times. The J gene is TRBJ2-7, the V gene TRBV5-1; 8 bases are shared with TRBD1. The CDR3 is 13 amino acids. V lost 0 bases and J lost 5; bases outside the gene matches: 1. Germline values: CDR1 SGHRS, CDR2 YFSETQ. In nucleotides, the CDR3 is TGCGCCAGCAGCTTGGGGGGACAGGACGAGCAGTACTTC. Protein sequence: CASSLGGQDEQYF.

The chain joins TRBV4-3 to TRBJ2-2; 7 nucleotides agree with TRBD1. This CDR3 is 16 amino acids long. J was trimmed by 3 bases and V by 0 bases; bases with no gene match: 4. Germline-derived CDR1 and CDR2 are LGHNA and YSLEER. The CDR3 here is CASSQDWQGDTGELFF. CDR3 DNA: TGCGCCAGCAGCCAAGATTGGCAGGGGGACACCGGGGAGCTGTTTTTT.

The CDR3 DNA sequence: TGTGCCAGCCAGACTAGCGGGGATAGCACAGATACGCAGTATTTT. As protein: CASQTSGDSTDTQYF. This chain connects TRBV25-1 to TRBJ2-3, with 11 bases fitting TRBD2. Trimming cost V 8 bases and J 0 bases; bases outside gene matches: 4. Germline CDR1 is MGHDK and CDR2 is SYGVNS. This CDR3 is 15 amino acids long.

The chain employs TRBV27 and TRBJ1-6; TRBD1 matches at 8 bases. The V gene's germline CDR1 is MNHEY and CDR2 SMNVEV (reference sequence). V was clipped by 5 bases and J by 14 bases; unmatched bases: 11. The CDR3 runs 14 residues. CDR3 region: CASSRLQQGVTLHF. CDR3 sequence (DNA): TGTGCCAGCAGTCGACTCCAACAGGGGGTCACCCTCCACTTT.

This sequence joins TRBV27 and TRBJ2-3; maybe TRBD2 (6 bases). Germline V lookup: CDR1 MNHEY, CDR2 SMNVEV (reference sequence). Trimming removed 2 bases from V and 4 bases from J, with 10 bases in between. The CDR3 loop spans 14 amino acids. CDR3 nucleotide sequence: TGTGCCAGCAGTTTACGGACTACCCCAGATACGCAGTATTTT. It specifies CASSLRTTPDTQYF.

The rearrangement links TRBV11-2 to TRBJ1-4, with D unresolved. From germline, CDR1 is SGHAT and CDR2 FQNNGV. The CDR3 totals 14 residues. The ends were cut back, 5 bases at V and 13 bases at J, with 20 bases in the middle. The CDR3 loop is CASSPRTAWGGLFF. The CDR3 bases are TGTGCCAGCAGCCCTCGGACGGCGTGGGGAGGACTGTTTTTT. The full variable domain, its missing parts supplied by reference TRBV11-2 and TRBJ1-4, is EAGVAQSPRYKIIEKRQSVAFWCNPISGHATLYWYQQILGQGPKLLIQFQNNGVVDDSQLPKDRFSAERLKGVDSTLKIQPAKLEDSAVYLCASSPRTAWGGLFFGSGTQLSVL.

V and J are TRBV5-1 and TRBJ2-2; D call uncertain. V lost 2 bases and J lost 4, with 12 bases in between. Looked up from germline, CDR1 is SGHRS and CDR2 is YFSETQ. The CDR3 consists of 15 residues. The CDR3 sequence: CASSFRGQFTGELFF. DNA for the CDR3: TGCGCCAGCAGCTTTAGAGGTCAGTTCACCGGGGAGCTGTTTTTT.

V gene TRBV6-1 combines with J gene TRBJ1-5; D call uncertain. This CDR3 has 14 amino acids. Between the trimmed V and J ends, which lost 1 base and 6 bases, there was a span of 10 bases. Germline CDR1 and CDR2: MNHNS and SASEGT. The CDR3 region is CASSEGGVGQPQHF. CDR3 in DNA: TGTGCCAGCAGTGAAGGCGGGGTAGGTCAGCCCCAGCATTTT.

This clone has only one observation. The chain recombines TRBV25-1 with TRBJ2-7; tentative D call: TRBD2 (5 bases). CDR1 is MGHDK and CDR2 is SYGVNS in the germline V gene. The CDR3 sequence is 12 residues long. V dropped 3 bases and J dropped 7 bases, with 10 bases sitting between them. The DNA for the CDR3 is TGTGCCAGCAGTGAGGTGACGGGGGAGCAGTACTTC. Protein sequence: CASSEVTGEQYF.

V gene TRBV28 combines with J gene TRBJ2-1, with a tentative D call TRBD2 (7 bases). The CDR3 has 15 amino acids. From germline, CDR1 is MDHEN and CDR2 SYDVKM. V was cut by 3 bases and J by 9 bases, with 18 bases left in between. The chain's CDR3 is CASSFTGRGVGEQFF. DNA for the CDR3: TGTGCCAGCAGTTTCACAGGGAGGGGGGTCGGTGAGCAGTTCTTC.